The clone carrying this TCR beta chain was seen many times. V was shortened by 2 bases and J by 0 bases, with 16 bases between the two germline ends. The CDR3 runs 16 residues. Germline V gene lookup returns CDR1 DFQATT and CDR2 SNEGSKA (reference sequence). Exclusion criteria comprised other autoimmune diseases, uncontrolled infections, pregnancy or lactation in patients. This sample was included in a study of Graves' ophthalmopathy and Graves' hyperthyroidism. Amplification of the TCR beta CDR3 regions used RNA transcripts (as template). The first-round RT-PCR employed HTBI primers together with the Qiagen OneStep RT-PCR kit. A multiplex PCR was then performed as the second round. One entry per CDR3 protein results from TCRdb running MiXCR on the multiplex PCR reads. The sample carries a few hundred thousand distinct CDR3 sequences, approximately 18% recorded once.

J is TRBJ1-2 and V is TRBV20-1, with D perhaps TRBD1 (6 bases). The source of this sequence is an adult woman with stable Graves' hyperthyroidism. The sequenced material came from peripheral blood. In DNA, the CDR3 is TGCAGTGCTAGAATGGCAGGGGCCTCACCTAACTATGGCTACACCTTC. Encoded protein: CSARMAGASPNYGYTF.